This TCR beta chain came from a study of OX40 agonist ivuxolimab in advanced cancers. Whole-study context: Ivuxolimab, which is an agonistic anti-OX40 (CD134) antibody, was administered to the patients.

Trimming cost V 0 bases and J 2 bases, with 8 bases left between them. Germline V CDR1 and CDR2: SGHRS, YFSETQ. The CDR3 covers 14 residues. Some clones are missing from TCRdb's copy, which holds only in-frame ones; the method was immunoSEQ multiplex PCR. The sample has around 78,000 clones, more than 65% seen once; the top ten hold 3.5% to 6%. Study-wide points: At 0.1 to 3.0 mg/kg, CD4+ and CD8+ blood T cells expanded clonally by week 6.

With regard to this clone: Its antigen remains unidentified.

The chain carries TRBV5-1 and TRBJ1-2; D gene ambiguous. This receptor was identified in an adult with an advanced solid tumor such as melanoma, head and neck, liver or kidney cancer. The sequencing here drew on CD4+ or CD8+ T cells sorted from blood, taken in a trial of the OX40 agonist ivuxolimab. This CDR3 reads CASSLVQSNYGYTF. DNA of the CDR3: TGCGCCAGCAGCTTGGTGCAGTCAAACTATGGCTACACCTTC.